This T cell receptor beta chain came from a study of blood T cell repertoires in COVID-19. Grouping used clinical history reported by participants in a survey and questionnaire. Cohort 3 recovery required two negative PCRs, clearance, or symptom resolution. The data were produced by immunoSEQ multiplex PCR, yet TCRdb's version contains in-frame clones alone and is incomplete. The top ten clones hold less than 2% of a sample with 490,000 or so clones, over 75% of them seen once. The CDR3 loop spans 15 amino acids. The germline V gene has CDR1 SGHRS and CDR2 YFSETQ. V lost 1 base and J lost 3, with 14 bases in between.

The chain is built from TRBV5-1 and TRBJ2-7; D might be TRBD1 (6 bases). What was sequenced was PBMCs or T cells enriched from blood (not recorded which). This receptor was taken from a woman in her 40s who had recovered from COVID-19. CDR3 region: CASSLLVGAGYEQYF. In DNA, the CDR3 is TGCGCCAGCAGCTTGCTGGTGGGGGCGGGCTACGAGCAGTACTTC.